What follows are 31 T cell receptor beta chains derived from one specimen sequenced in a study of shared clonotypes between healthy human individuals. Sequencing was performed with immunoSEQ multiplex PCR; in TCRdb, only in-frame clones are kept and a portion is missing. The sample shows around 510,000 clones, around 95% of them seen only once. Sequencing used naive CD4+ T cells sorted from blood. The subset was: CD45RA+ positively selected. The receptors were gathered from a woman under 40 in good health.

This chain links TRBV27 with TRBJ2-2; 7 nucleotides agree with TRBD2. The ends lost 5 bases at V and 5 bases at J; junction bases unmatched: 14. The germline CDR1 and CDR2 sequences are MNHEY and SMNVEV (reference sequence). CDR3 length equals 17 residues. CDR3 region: CASSGASGATRTGELFF. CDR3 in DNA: TGTGCCAGCAGTGGGGCTAGCGGCGCCACGAGAACCGGGGAGCTGTTTTTT.

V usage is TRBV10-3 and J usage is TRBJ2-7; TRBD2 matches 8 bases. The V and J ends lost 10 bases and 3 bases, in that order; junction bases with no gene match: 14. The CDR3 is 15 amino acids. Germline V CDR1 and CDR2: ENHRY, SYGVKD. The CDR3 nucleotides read TGTGCCACCCGACGGATAAATAGCGGGGACTACGAGCAGTACTTC. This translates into CATRRINSGDYEQYF.

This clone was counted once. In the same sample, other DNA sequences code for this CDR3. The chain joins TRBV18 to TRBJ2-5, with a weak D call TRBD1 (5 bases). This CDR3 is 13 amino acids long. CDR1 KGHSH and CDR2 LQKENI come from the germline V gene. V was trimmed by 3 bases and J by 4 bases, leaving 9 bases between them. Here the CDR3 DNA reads TGTGCCAGCTCACCCCCAAGGGGAGAGACCCAGTACTTC. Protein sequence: CASSPPRGETQYF.

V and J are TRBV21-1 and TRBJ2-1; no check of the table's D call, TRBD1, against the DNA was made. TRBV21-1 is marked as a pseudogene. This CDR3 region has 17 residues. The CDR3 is CASSSGQADHSYNEQFF. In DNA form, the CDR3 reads TGTGCCAGCAGCTCAGGACAGGCCGACCACTCCTACAATGAGCAGTTCTTC.

Here the CDR3 DNA reads TGTGCCAGTAGTATATCTAGCGGGAATTCCTACAATGAGCAGTTCTTC. Its protein is CASSISSGNSYNEQFF. J is TRBJ2-1 and V is TRBV19; 9 nucleotides match TRBD2. The junction had 3 bases not matched to a gene; V was cut back by 2 bases and J by 1 base. In germline, CDR1 is LNHDA, CDR2 SQIVND (reference sequence). This CDR3 contains 16 residues.

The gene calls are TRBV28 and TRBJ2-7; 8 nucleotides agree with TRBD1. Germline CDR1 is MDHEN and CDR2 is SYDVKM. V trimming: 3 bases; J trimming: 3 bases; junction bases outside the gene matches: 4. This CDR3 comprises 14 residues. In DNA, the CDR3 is TGTGCCAGCAGTTTCCGGACAGGGATCTACGAGCAGTACTTC. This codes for CASSFRTGIYEQYF.

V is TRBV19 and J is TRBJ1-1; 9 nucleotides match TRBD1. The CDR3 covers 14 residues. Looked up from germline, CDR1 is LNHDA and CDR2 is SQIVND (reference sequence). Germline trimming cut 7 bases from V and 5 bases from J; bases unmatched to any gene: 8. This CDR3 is CASTRTGEVTEAFF. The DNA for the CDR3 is TGTGCCAGTACCAGGACAGGGGAGGTAACTGAAGCTTTCTTT.

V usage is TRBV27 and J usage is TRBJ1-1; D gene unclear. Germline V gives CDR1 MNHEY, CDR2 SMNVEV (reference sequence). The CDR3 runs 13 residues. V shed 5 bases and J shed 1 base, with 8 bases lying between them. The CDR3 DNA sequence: TGTGCCAGCAGTCGCCAGAAGAACACTGAAGCTTTCTTT. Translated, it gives CASSRQKNTEAFF.

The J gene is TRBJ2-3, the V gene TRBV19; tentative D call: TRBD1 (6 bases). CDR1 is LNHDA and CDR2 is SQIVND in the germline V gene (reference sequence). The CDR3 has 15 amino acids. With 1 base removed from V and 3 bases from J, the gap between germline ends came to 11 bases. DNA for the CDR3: TGTGCCAGTAGTATAGGCAGGGGTGTTACAGATACGCAGTATTTT. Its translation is CASSIGRGVTDTQYF.

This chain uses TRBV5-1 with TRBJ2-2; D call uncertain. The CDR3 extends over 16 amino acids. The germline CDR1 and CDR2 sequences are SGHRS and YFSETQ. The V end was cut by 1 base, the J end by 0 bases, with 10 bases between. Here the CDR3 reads CASSLWSTANTGELFF. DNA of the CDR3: TGCGCCAGCAGCTTGTGGTCTACGGCGAACACCGGGGAGCTGTTTTTT.

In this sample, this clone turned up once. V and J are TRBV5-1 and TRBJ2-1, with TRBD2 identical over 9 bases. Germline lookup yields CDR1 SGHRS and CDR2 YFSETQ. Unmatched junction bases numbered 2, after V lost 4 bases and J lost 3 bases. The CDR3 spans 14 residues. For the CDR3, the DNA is TGCGCCAGCAGCCCGACTAGCGGCTACAATGAGCAGTTCTTC. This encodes CASSPTSGYNEQFF.

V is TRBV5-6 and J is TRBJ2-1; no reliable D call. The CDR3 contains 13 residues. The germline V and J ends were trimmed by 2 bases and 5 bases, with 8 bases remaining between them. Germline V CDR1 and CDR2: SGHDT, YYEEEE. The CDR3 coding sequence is TGTGCCAGCAGCTTTTCGCTCAACAATGAGCAGTTCTTC. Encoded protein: CASSFSLNNEQFF.

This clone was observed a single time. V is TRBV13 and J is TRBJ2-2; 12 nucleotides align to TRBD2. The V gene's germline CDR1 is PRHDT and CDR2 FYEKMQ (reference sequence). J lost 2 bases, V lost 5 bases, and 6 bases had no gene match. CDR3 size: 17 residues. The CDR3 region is CASSLGTSGSNTGELFF. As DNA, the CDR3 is TGTGCCAGCAGCCTTGGGACTAGCGGGTCTAACACCGGGGAGCTGTTTTTT.

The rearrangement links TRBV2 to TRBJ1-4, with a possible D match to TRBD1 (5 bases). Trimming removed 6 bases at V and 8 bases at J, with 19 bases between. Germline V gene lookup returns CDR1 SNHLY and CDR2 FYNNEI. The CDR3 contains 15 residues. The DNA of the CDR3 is TGTGCCAGCAGGACCGGGACTCCCTTCGGGGAAAAACTGTTTTTT. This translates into CASRTGTPFGEKLFF.

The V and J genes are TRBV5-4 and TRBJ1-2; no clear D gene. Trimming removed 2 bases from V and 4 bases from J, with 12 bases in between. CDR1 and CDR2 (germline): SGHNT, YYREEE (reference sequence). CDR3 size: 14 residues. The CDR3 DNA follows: TGTGCCAGCAGCTTTGATTCCACCCTCTATGGCTACACCTTC. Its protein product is CASSFDSTLYGYTF.

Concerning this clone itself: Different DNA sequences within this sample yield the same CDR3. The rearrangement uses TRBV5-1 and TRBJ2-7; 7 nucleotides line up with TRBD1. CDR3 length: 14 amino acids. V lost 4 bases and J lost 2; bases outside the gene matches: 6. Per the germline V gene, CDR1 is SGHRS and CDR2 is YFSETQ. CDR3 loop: CASSPGTVTYEQYF. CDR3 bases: TGCGCCAGCAGCCCAGGGACAGTAACCTACGAGCAGTACTTC.

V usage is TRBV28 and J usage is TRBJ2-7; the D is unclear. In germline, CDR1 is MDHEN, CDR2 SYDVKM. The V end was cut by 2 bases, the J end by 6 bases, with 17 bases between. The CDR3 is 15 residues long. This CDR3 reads CASSLMADGSVEQYF. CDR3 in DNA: TGTGCCAGCAGTTTAATGGCTGACGGTTCGGTCGAGCAGTACTTC.

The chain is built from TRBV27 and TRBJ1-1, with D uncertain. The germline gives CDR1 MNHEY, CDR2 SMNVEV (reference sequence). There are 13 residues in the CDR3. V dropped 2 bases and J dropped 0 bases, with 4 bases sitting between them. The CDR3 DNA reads TGTGCCAGCAGTTTACCCATGAACACTGAAGCTTTCTTT. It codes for CASSLPMNTEAFF.

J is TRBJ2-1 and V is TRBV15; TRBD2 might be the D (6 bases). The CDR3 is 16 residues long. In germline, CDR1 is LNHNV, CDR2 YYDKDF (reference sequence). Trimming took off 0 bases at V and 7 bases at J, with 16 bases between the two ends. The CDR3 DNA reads TGTGCCACCAGCAGAGATCGGGAGATCGGTTGGAATGAGCAGTTCTTC. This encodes CATSRDREIGWNEQFF. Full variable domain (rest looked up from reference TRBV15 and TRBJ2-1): DAMVIQNPRYQVTQFGKPVTLSCSQTLNHNVMYWYQQKSSQAPKLLFHYYDKDFNNEADTPDNFQSRRPNTSFCFLDIRSPGLGDTAMYLCATSRDREIGWNEQFFGPGTRLTVL.

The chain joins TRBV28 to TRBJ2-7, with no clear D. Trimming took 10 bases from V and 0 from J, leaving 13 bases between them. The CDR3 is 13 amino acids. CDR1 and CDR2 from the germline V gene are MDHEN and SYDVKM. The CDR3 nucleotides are TGTGCCACCCCGCGGCAAAGCTCCTACGAGCAGTACTTC. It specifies CATPRQSSYEQYF.

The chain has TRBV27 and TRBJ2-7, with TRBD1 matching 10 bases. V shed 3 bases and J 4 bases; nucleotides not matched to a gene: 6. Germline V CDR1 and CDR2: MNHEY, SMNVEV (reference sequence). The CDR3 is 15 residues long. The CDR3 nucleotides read TGTGCCAGCAGTTTCGGGGGGACAGGGGTATACGAGCAGTACTTC. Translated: CASSFGGTGVYEQYF.

CDR3 nucleotide sequence: TGTGCCAGCAGCGGGACTAGCGGGCCGCAAGAGACCCAGTACTTC. Amino acid sequence: CASSGTSGPQETQYF. The V gene is TRBV9, the J gene TRBJ2-5; the match to TRBD2 covers 11 bases. The CDR3 has 15 residues. V lost 3 bases to trimming and J lost 2 bases; unmatched junction nucleotides: 3. Germline V lookup: CDR1 SGDLS, CDR2 YYNGEE. The full variable domain, in which reference TRBV9 and TRBJ2-5 provide the parts outside the CDR3, is DSGVTQTPKHLITATGQRVTLRCSPRSGDLSVYWYQQSLDQGLQFLIQYYNGEERAKGNILERFSAQQFPDLHSELNLSSLELGDSALYFCASSGTSGPQETQYFGPGTRLLVL.

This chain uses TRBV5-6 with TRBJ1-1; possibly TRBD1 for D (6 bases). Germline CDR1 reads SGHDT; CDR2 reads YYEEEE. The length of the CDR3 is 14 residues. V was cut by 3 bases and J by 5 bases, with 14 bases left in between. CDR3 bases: TGTGCCAGCAGCTCTCCGTGGGGGGCAACTGAAGCTTTCTTT. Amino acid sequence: CASSSPWGATEAFF.

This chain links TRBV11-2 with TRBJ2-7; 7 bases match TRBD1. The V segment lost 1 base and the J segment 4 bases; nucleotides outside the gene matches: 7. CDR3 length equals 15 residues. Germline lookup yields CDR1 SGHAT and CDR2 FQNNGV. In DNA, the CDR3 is TGTGCCAGCAGCTTAGCCGGACAGGCCCTTTACGAGCAGTACTTC. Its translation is CASSLAGQALYEQYF.

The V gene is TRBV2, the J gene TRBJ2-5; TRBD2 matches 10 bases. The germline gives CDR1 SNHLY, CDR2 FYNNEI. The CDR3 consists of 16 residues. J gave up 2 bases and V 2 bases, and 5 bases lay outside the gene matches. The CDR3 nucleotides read TGTGCCAGCAGTGAATTAGAGACTAGCGGGCAAGAGACCCAGTACTTC. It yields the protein CASSELETSGQETQYF.

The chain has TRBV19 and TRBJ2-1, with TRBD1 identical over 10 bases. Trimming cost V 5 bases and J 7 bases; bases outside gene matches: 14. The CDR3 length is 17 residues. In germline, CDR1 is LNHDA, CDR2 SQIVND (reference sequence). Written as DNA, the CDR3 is TGTGCCAGTAGTGCAAGGACAGGGGGGACCTCCGAGAATGAGCAGTTCTTC. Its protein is CASSARTGGTSENEQFF. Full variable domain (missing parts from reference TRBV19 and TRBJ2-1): DGGITQSPKYLFRKEGQNVTLSCEQNLNHDAMYWYRQDPGQGLRLIYYSQIVNDFQKGDIAEGYSVSREKKESFPLTVTSAQKNPTAFYLCASSARTGGTSENEQFFGPGTRLTVL.

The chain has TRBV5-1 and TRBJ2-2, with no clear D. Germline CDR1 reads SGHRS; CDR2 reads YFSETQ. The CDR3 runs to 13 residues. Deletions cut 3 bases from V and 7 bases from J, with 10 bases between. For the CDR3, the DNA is TGCGCCAGCAGCTCGCTGACGAACGGGGAGCTGTTTTTT. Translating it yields CASSSLTNGELFF.

The CDR3: CASSLDGGGPHEQYF. The CDR3 nucleotides read TGCGCCAGCAGCTTGGATGGGGGAGGGCCCCACGAGCAGTACTTC. This chain connects TRBV5-1 to TRBJ2-7, with TRBD2 matching over 7 bases. This CDR3 spans 15 amino acids. With 0 bases clipped from V and 5 bases from J, the junction kept 8 bases outside the gene matches. Germline assignment: CDR1 SGHRS and CDR2 YFSETQ.

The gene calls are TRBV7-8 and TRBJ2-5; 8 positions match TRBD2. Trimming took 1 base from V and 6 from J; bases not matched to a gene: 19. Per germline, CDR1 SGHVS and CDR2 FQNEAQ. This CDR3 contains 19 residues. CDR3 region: CASSLVGPLGREAEKTQYF. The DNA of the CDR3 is TGTGCCAGCAGCTTAGTGGGCCCCCTGGGGCGGGAGGCCGAGAAGACCCAGTACTTC.

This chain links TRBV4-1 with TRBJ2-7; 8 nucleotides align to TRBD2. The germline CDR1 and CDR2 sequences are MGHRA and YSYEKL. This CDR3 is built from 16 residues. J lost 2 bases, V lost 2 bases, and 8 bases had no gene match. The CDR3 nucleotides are TGCGCCAGCAGCCAACCAACTAGCGGCTATCCCTACGAGCAGTACTTC. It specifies CASSQPTSGYPYEQYF.

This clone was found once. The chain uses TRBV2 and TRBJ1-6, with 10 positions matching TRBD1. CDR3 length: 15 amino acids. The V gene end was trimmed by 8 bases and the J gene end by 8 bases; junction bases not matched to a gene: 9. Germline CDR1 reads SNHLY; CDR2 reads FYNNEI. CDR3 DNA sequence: TGTGCCAGCCTCCGACAGGGGGCTTGGGATTCACCCCTCCACTTT. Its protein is CASLRQGAWDSPLHF. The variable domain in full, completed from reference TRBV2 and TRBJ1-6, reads EPEVTQTPSHQVTQMGQEVILRCVPISNHLYFYWYRQILGQKVEFLVSFYNNEISEKSEIFDDQFSVERPDGSNFTLKIRSTKLEDSAMYFCASLRQGAWDSPLHFGNGTRLTVT.